Each of the 5 T cell receptor beta chains below was sequenced from the same sample in a study of T cells in Graves' hyperthyroidism and ophthalmopathy (dated by TCRdb to about 2019). Libraries were constructed by multiplex PCR. For sequencing, an Illumina HiSeq 2000 was employed. Amplification of TCR beta CDR3 regions was carried out from RNA transcripts. For the first round of RT-PCR on the TCR CDR3, the HTBI primer set was used together with the Qiagen OneStep RT-PCR kit. The public reads were run again by TCRdb, first through fastp at Q25 and then through MiXCR, and only productive beta chains were kept. Merged by CDR3 protein, the rows form single entries marked with the most common genes and DNA. For this sample the table gives about 460,000 distinct CDR3 sequences, of which 20% to 25% were detected only once. Approximately 54% of the sample goes to the ten largest clones. The sample taken for sequencing was blood. The receptor set was obtained from a woman aged 70-85 years with Graves' ophthalmopathy.

This sequence joins TRBV10-3 and TRBJ2-1; 10 nucleotides line up with TRBD2. With V trimmed by 6 bases and J by 5 bases, 7 bases remained unmatched. The CDR3 contains 15 residues. CDR1 is ENHRY and CDR2 is SYGVKD in the germline V gene. The CDR3 DNA reads as TGTGCCATCAGCCCATGGACTAGCGGAAACAATGAGCAGTTCTTC. This translates into CAISPWTSGNNEQFF.

The rearrangement uses TRBV11-3 and TRBJ1-5; D is perhaps TRBD1 (6 bases). The CDR3 consists of 16 residues. Germline CDR1 is SGHNT and CDR2 is YENEEA. V was pared by 5 bases and J by 6 bases, with 20 bases between. The DNA of the CDR3 is TGTGCCAGCAGCCTCTTTGGGGGCAACCCTATTCAGCCCCAGCATTTT. Its protein is CASSLFGGNPIQPQHF.

This clonotype was observed many times. This rearrangement joins TRBV28 to TRBJ1-1, with 7 bases lining up with TRBD1. Unmatched junction bases numbered 9, after V lost 8 bases and J lost 6 bases. Germline CDR1 is MDHEN and CDR2 is SYDVKM. This CDR3 contains 13 residues. The DNA for the CDR3 is TGTGCCAGCCAACAGGGGTTGATGGCTGAAGCTTTCTTT. Residues: CASQQGLMAEAFF.

The rearrangement links TRBV30 to TRBJ1-1; D uncertain. CDR1 GTSNPN and CDR2 SVGIG come from the germline V gene (reference sequence). Trimming shortened V by 7 bases and J by 6 bases, and 12 bases separated the two germline ends. CDR3 size: 11 residues. The CDR3, as DNA: TGTGCCTTTCGGGGTTTCGCTGAAGCTTTCTTT. This gives the protein CAFRGFAEAFF.

Only a few counts were recorded for this clonotype. The V call is TRBV7-2, the J call TRBJ2-5, with 9 bases matching TRBD2. The junction had 4 bases not matched to a gene; V was cut back by 2 bases and J by 0 bases. The germline CDR1 and CDR2 sequences are SGHTA and FQGNSA. The CDR3 has 16 amino acids. This CDR3 reads CASSLTGLANQETQYF. CDR3 DNA sequence: TGTGCCAGCAGCTTAACGGGACTAGCAAACCAAGAGACCCAGTACTTC.